The rows below give T cell receptor beta chains drawn from one sample of a study of beta chain features in type 1 diabetes. Clones were read by immunoSEQ multiplex PCR, and TCRdb kept only the in-frame ones, dropping some. The data show 150,000 to 190,000 clones, around 8.5% seen once. Source material: central memory CD4+ T cells from blood. The receptors stem from a man between 18 and 35 years old in good health. Both conserved end residues are part of each CDR3. A D gene is named only where the DNA matches it firmly. Expanded clones get a size class; other rows say once, few or many, or leave the size out.

v_gene	abundance	d_gene	j_gene	CDR3aa	CDR3nt
TRBV5-5	.	.	TRBJ1-5	CASSRGRDQPQHF	TGTGCCAGCAGCCGGGGGAGGGATCAGCCCCAGCATTTT
TRBV9	few	TRBD1	TRBJ1-1	CASSVGPGGTEAFF	TGTGCCAGCAGCGTAGGGCCAGGGGGCACTGAAGCTTTCTTT
TRBV19	few	TRBD1	TRBJ2-7	CASSTLTGNEQYF	TGTGCCAGTAGTACCCTGACAGGGAACGAGCAGTACTTC
TRBV9	few	TRBD1	TRBJ1-2	CASSVATGQGGYTF	TGTGCCAGCAGCGTAGCTACGGGACAGGGGGGCTACACCTTC
TRBV7-2	.	TRBD2	TRBJ2-3	CASTRLAGEDTQYF	TGTGCCAGCACCCGACTAGCGGGAGAAGATACGCAGTATTTT
TRBV29-1	few	TRBD1	TRBJ2-5	CSVEVAGTGGEETQYF	TGCAGCGTTGAAGTGGCCGGGACAGGGGGGGAAGAGACCCAGTACTTC
TRBV19	many	TRBD1	TRBJ2-2	CASSIGDRFTGELFF	TGTGCCAGTAGTATTGGGGACAGATTTACCGGGGAGCTGTTTTTT
TRBV19	many	TRBD2	TRBJ2-3	CASSPGLADTDTQYF	TGTGCCAGTAGTCCGGGACTAGCGGACACAGATACGCAGTATTTT
TRBV7-9	few	.	TRBJ2-6	CASSLGRRGSSGANVLTF	TGTGCCAGCAGCTTAGGTAGACGGGGAAGCTCTGGGGCCAACGTCCTGACTTTC
TRBV14	few	.	TRBJ2-3	CASSHADYMGDTQYF	TGTGCCAGCAGCCATGCTGACTACATGGGAGATACGCAGTATTTT
TRBV28	few	TRBD1	TRBJ1-4	CASSVTVQGVGEKLFF	TGTGCCAGCAGTGTCACAGTACAGGGGGTTGGAGAAAAACTGTTTTTT
TRBV11-2	few	.	TRBJ2-3	CASSSSFTGTDTQYF	TGTGCCAGCAGCTCGAGCTTTACAGGCACAGATACGCAGTATTTT
TRBV5-1	few	.	TRBJ1-5	CASSLQGGGNQPQHF	TGCGCCAGCAGCCTACAGGGAGGGGGAAATCAGCCCCAGCATTTT
TRBV6-4	.	TRBD1	TRBJ2-2	CASSETGTGELFF	TGTGCCAGCAGCGAGACAGGGACCGGGGAGCTGTTTTTT
TRBV28	few	TRBD2	TRBJ2-7	CASEREFVAGGSSYEQYF	TGTGCCAGCGAGAGGGAGTTCGTGGCGGGAGGTTCCTCCTACGAGCAGTACTTC
TRBV29-1	.	.	TRBJ1-2	CSVDKDRNYGYTF	TGCAGCGTTGATAAGGACAGAAACTATGGCTACACCTTC
TRBV6-1	few	.	TRBJ1-2	CASTPQEAAHYTF	TGTGCCAGCACCCCCCAGGAGGCAGCCCACTACACCTTC
TRBV7-8	.	TRBD2	TRBJ2-7	CASSLAGGVVYEQYF	TGTGCCAGCAGCTTAGCGGGAGGGGTAGTATACGAGCAGTACTTC
TRBV6-5	.	TRBD1	TRBJ1-1	CASSEDRDNTEAFF	TGTGCCAGCAGTGAGGACAGGGATAACACTGAAGCTTTCTTT
TRBV29-1	.	TRBD1	TRBJ1-1	CSVEVRGGDRARWTEAFF	TGCAGCGTTGAAGTTCGGGGAGGGGACAGGGCACGGTGGACTGAAGCTTTCTTT
TRBV27	.	.	TRBJ2-3	CASSGGGRGNTDTQYF	TGTGCCAGCAGTGGAGGTGGGCGCGGGAACACAGATACGCAGTATTTT
TRBV5-1	few	.	TRBJ1-3	CASSSSPDNGNTIYF	TGCGCCAGCAGCTCCTCCCCGGACAATGGAAACACCATATATTTT
TRBV6-5	.	TRBD1	TRBJ2-7	CASRPQGANPYEQYF	TGTGCCAGCAGACCCCAGGGGGCAAACCCCTACGAGCAGTACTTC
TRBV4-1	.	TRBD2	TRBJ2-2	CASSRTSGYTGELFF	TGCGCCAGCAGTCGGACTAGCGGGTACACCGGGGAGCTGTTTTTT
TRBV21-1	.	.	TRBJ2-3	CASSGRDWKHTDTQYF	TGTGCCAGCAGCGGGCGGGACTGGAAACACACAGATACGCAGTATTTT
TRBV20-1	many	.	TRBJ2-4	CSAQQGYIQYF	TGCAGTGCTCAACAGGGATACATTCAGTACTTC
TRBV5-6	few	.	TRBJ2-2	CASSFFDQGTGELFF	TGTGCCAGCAGCTTTTTTGACCAGGGCACCGGGGAGCTGTTTTTT
TRBV9	.	.	TRBJ2-3	CASSVVRGRIETQYF	TGTGCCAGCAGCGTAGTTAGGGGCCGGATTGAGACGCAGTATTTT
TRBV7-3	.	.	TRBJ2-6	CASAPRSGANVLTF	TGTGCCAGCGCCCCCCGGTCTGGGGCCAACGTCCTGACTTTC
TRBV7-2	few	TRBD1	TRBJ2-7	CASSFGPGQGSKQYF	TGTGCCAGCAGCTTCGGCCCGGGACAGGGGTCGAAGCAGTACTTC
TRBV27	.	.	TRBJ2-7	CASSLSAGQHYEQYF	TGTGCCAGCAGTTTATCGGCGGGACAGCATTACGAGCAGTACTTC
TRBV5-1	.	TRBD1	TRBJ2-2	CASSETGSTGELFF	TGCGCCAGCAGCGAGACAGGGTCCACCGGGGAGCTGTTTTTT
TRBV4-2	.	.	TRBJ2-2	CASSGQTSNTGELFF	TGTGCCAGCAGCGGACAGACCTCGAACACCGGGGAGCTGTTTTTT
TRBV29-1	few	.	TRBJ1-1	CSVFTMNTEAFF	TGCAGCGTATTTACTATGAACACTGAAGCTTTCTTT
TRBV7-9	.	TRBD1	TRBJ2-6	CASSTRGQAGANVLTF	TGTGCCAGCAGCACCCGGGGACAGGCTGGGGCCAACGTCCTGACTTTC